This is a list of T cell receptor beta chains from one sample in a study of cytomegalovirus exposure and HLA in healthy donors. Here immunoSEQ multiplex PCR was the method, and the copy in TCRdb shows in-frame clones only, minus some. The profile shows 100,000 to 150,000 clones, about 84% of them singletons. The sequenced material came from PBMCs. The receptor source for this set is a middle-aged man in good health and CMV-seronegative. The CDR3 runs from the conserved cysteine through the conserved F or W. D genes are given only for firm matches. Expanded clones are given a class, and other clones once, few, many or no size at all.

clone size | J gene | V gene | D gene | CDR3 DNA | CDR3 protein
. | TRBJ2-7 | TRBV5-1 | TRBD2 | TGCGCCAGCAGCTTTGCTAGCGGGGAGGCGGCCTACGAGCAGTACTTC | CASSFASGEAAYEQYF
. | TRBJ1-1 | TRBV11-2 | . | TGTGCCAGCAGCTTAGATTCGGCGGTTGAAGCTTTCTTT | CASSLDSAVEAFF
once | TRBJ1-2 | TRBV9 | . | TGTGCCAGCAGCGCGCACGGGGGGAGTAACTATGGCTACACCTTC | CASSAHGGSNYGYTF
. | TRBJ1-2 | TRBV28 | TRBD1 | TGTGCCAGCAGTTTGGGACAGGGGGCTTATGGCTACACCTTC | CASSLGQGAYGYTF
. | TRBJ2-7 | TRBV5-5 | . | TGTGCCAGCAGCCCGAACGTACTGGGGCGCGAGCAGTACTTC | CASSPNVLGREQYF
. | TRBJ1-1 | TRBV27 | . | TGTGCCAGCGCCCCCGGACAGTACACTGAAGCTTTCTTT | CASAPGQYTEAFF
. | TRBJ1-1 | TRBV27 | . | TGTGCCAGCAGTTTTTTCGGGAGCACTGAAGCTTTCTTT | CASSFFGSTEAFF
. | TRBJ1-4 | TRBV27 | . | TGTGCCAGCAGTTTATCTCAGGGGGAAAAACTGTTTTTT | CASSLSQGEKLFF
. | TRBJ1-6 | TRBV4-3 | TRBD1 | TGCGCCAGCAGCCAAGAATGGACAGGGGTTACGAGCTCCTATAATTCACCCCTCCACTTT | CASSQEWTGVTSSYNSPLHF
. | TRBJ1-1 | TRBV6-4 | . | TGTGCCAGCAGTGAAAGCCTCAACACTGAAGCTTTCTTT | CASSESLNTEAFF
once | TRBJ2-1 | TRBV4-3 | . | TGCGCCAGCAGCCAAGAAGACTTGACTTACAATGAGCAGTTCTTC | CASSQEDLTYNEQFF
. | TRBJ2-1 | TRBV12-5 | TRBD1 | TGTGCTAGTGGGACAGGGGGCGCCTACAATGAGCAGTTCTTC | CASGTGGAYNEQFF
. | TRBJ1-5 | TRBV30 | . | TGTGCCTGGAGTACGGACAGCTATAGCAATCAGCCCCAGCATTTT | CAWSTDSYSNQPQHF
. | TRBJ1-1 | TRBV6-5 | TRBD1 | TGTGCCAGCAGTATCAGGGGGCAGCGAGCTTTCTTT | CASSIRGQRAFF
. | TRBJ1-6 | TRBV30 | . | TGTGCCTGGAGTCTGAATTCACCCCTCCACTTT | CAWSLNSPLHF
. | TRBJ1-2 | TRBV5-6 | . | TGTGCCAGCAGCTCTATGGCCGAACGGGGAGGCTACACCTTC | CASSSMAERGGYTF
. | TRBJ1-2 | TRBV12-5 | . | TGTGCTAGTGGTTTGCCCTCTCCTATAAAATACTCCTATGGCTACACCTTC | CASGLPSPIKYSYGYTF
. | TRBJ1-6 | TRBV6-5 | . | TGTGCCAGCAGTTATGGTCGGGGATCGGGTTCACCCCTCCACTTT | CASSYGRGSGSPLHF
. | TRBJ1-1 | TRBV27 | TRBD1 | TGTGCCAGCAGTTCGTCGACAGGGGGGTACACTGAAGCTTTCTTT | CASSSSTGGYTEAFF
. | TRBJ1-4 | TRBV19 | . | TGTGCCAGTAGGCGAGGTGAAAAACTGTTTTTT | CASRRGEKLFF
. | TRBJ1-1 | TRBV27 | . | TGTGCCAGCAGTAGTCAGGGCTCGGTCCGGAACACTGAAGCTTTCTTT | CASSSQGSVRNTEAFF
. | TRBJ1-6 | TRBV9 | TRBD1 | TGTGCCAGCAGCGTAGGTTCGACAGGGCCGGGATCACCCCTCCACTTT | CASSVGSTGPGSPLHF
. | TRBJ1-6 | TRBV9 | TRBD1 | TGTGCCAGCAGCGCCACAGGGGACTATAATTCACCCCTCCACTTT | CASSATGDYNSPLHF
. | TRBJ1-1 | TRBV11-2 | . | TGTGCCAGCAGCTTCCGTATCACTGAAGCTTTCTTT | CASSFRITEAFF
. | TRBJ2-5 | TRBV5-6 | TRBD1 | TGTGCCAGCAGTCGTGGACAGGGGTTGGTGGAAGAGACCCAGTACTTC | CASSRGQGLVEETQYF
. | TRBJ2-3 | TRBV19 | TRBD2 | TGTGCCAGTAAAAGCGGGGCCTCACCCACAGATACGCAGTATTTT | CASKSGASPTDTQYF